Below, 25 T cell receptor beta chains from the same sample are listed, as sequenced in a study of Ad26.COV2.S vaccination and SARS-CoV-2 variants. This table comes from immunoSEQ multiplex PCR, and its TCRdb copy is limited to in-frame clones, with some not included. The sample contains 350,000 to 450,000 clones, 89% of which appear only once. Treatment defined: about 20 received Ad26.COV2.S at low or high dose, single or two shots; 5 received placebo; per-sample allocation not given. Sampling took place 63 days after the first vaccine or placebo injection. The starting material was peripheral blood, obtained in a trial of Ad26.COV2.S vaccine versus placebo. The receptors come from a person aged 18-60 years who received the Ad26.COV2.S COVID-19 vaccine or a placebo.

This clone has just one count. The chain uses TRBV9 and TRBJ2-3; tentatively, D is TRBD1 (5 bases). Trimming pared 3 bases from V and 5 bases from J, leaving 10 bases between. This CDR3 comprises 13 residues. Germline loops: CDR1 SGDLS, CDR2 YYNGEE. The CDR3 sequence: CASSEGPGDTQYF. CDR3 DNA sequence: TGTGCCAGCAGCGAGGGGCCGGGAGATACGCAGTATTTT.

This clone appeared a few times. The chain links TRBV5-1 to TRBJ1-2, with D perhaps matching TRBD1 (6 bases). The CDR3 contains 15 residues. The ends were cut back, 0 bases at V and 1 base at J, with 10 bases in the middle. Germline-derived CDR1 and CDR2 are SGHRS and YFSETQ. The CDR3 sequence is CASSLEAGVNYGYTF. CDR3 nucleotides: TGCGCCAGCAGCTTGGAGGCAGGGGTTAACTATGGCTACACCTTC.

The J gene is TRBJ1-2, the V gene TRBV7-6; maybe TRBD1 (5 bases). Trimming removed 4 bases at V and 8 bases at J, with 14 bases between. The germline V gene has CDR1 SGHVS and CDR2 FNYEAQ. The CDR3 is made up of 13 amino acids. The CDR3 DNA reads TGTGCCAGCAGCTCCGGGGCTGAAGGGGGCTACACCTTC. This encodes CASSSGAEGGYTF.

The DNA for the CDR3 is TGTGCCAGTAGTGACGGCGGGAGTCGCTACGAGCAGTACTTC. It translates to CASSDGGSRYEQYF. This chain links TRBV19 with TRBJ2-7; 7 bases fit TRBD2. Germline V lookup: CDR1 LNHDA, CDR2 SQIVND (reference sequence). Germline trimming cut 5 bases from V and 3 bases from J; bases unmatched to any gene: 7. CDR3 length equals 14 residues.

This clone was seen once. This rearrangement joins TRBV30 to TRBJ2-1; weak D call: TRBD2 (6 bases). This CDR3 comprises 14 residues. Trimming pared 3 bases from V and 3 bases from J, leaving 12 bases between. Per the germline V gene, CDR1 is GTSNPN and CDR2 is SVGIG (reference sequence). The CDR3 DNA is TGTGCCTGGAGCGGTCTAGCGATCTACAATGAGCAGTTCTTC. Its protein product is CAWSGLAIYNEQFF.

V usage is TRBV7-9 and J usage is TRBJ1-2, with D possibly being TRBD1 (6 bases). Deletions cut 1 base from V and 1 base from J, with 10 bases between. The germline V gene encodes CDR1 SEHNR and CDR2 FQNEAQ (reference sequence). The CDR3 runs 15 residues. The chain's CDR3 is CASSLGTAINYGYTF. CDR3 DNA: TGTGCCAGCAGCTTAGGGACAGCCATTAACTATGGCTACACCTTC.

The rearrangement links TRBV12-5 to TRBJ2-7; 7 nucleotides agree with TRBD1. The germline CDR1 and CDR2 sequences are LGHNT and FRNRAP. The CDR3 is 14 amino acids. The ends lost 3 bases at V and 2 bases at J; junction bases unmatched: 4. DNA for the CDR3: TGTGCTAGTGGTTTAAGACAGGGAGCCTACGAGCAGTACTTC. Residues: CASGLRQGAYEQYF.

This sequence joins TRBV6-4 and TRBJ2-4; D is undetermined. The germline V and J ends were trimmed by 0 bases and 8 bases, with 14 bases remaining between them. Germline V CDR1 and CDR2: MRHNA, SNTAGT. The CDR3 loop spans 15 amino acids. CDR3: CASSDSHIGRDIQYF. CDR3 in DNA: TGTGCCAGCAGTGACTCCCACATAGGGCGTGACATTCAGTACTTC.

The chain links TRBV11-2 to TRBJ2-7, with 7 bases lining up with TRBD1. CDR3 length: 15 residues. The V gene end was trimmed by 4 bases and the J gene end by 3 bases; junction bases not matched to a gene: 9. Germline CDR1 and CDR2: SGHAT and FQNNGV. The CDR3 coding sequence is TGTGCCAGCAGCTACCTAATGACAGGGTACTACGAGCAGTACTTC. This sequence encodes CASSYLMTGYYEQYF.

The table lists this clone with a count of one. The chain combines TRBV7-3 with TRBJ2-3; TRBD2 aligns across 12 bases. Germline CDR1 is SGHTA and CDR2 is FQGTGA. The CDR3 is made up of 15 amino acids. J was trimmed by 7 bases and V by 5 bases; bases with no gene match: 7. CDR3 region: CASSATSGRGNTQYF. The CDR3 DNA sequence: TGTGCCAGCAGCGCGACTAGCGGGAGAGGAAATACGCAGTATTTT. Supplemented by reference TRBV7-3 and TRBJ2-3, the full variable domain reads GAGVSQTPSNKVTEKGKYVELRCDPISGHTALYWYRQSLGQGPEFLIYFQGTGAADDSGLPNDRFFAVRPEGSVSTLKIQRTERGDSAVYLCASSATSGRGNTQYFGPGTRLTVL.

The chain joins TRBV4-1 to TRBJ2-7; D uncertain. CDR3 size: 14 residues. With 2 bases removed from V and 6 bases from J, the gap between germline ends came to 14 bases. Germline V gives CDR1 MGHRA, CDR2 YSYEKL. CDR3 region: CASSQPGSLGEQYF. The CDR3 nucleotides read TGCGCCAGCAGCCAACCCGGCTCGTTGGGCGAGCAGTACTTC.

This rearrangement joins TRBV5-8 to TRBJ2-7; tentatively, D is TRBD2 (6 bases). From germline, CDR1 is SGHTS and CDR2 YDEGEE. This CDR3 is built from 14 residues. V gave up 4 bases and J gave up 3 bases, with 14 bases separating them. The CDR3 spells CASSRAQGGYEQYF. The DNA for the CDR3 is TGTGCCAGCAGCCGGGCTCAGGGAGGCTACGAGCAGTACTTC.

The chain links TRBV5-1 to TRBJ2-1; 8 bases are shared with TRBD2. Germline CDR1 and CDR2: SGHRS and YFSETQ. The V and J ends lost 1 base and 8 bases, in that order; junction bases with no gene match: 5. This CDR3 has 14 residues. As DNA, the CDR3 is TGCGCCAGCAGCTTGTCAAGCGGGAGCCATGAGCAGTTCTTC. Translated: CASSLSSGSHEQFF. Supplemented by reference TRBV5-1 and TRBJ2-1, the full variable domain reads KAGVTQTPRYLIKTRGQQVTLSCSPISGHRSVSWYQQTPGQGLQFLFEYFSETQRNKGNFPGRFSGRQFSNSRSEMNVSTLELGDSALYLCASSLSSGSHEQFFGPGTRLTVL.

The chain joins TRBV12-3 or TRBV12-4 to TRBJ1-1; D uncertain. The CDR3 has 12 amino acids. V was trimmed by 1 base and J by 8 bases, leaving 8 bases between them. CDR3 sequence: CASSLGGGEAFF. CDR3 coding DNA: TGTGCCAGCAGTTTAGGCGGTGGAGAAGCTTTCTTT.

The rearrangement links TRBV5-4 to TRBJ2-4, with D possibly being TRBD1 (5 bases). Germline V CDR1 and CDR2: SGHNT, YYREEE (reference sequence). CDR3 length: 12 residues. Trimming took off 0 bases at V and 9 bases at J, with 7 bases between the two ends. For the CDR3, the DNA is TGTGCCAGCAGCTTGGACAGGAGCATTCAGTACTTC. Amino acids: CASSLDRSIQYF.

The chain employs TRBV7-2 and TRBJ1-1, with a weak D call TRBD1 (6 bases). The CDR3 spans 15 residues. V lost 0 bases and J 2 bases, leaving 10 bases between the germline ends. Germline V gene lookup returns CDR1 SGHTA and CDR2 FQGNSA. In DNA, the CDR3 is TGTGCCAGCAGCTTAGCGGCAGGGGCAAACACTGAAGCTTTCTTT. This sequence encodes CASSLAAGANTEAFF. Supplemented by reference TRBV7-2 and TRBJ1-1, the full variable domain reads GAGVSQSPSNKVTEKGKDVELRCDPISGHTALYWYRQSLGQGLEFLIYFQGNSAPDKSGLPSDRFSAERTGGSVSTLTIQRTQQEDSAVYLCASSLAAGANTEAFFGQGTRLTVV.

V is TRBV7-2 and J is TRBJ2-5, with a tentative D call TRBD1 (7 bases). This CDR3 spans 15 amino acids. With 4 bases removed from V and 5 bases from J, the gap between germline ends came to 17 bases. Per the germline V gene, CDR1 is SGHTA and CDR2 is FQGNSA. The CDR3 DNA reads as TGTGCCAGCAGCTCCCTTAGCAGGGGGGCGGAGACCCAGTACTTC. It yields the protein CASSSLSRGAETQYF. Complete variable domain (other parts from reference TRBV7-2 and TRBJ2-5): GAGVSQSPSNKVTEKGKDVELRCDPISGHTALYWYRQSLGQGLEFLIYFQGNSAPDKSGLPSDRFSAERTGGSVSTLTIQRTQQEDSAVYLCASSSLSRGAETQYFGPGTRLLVL.

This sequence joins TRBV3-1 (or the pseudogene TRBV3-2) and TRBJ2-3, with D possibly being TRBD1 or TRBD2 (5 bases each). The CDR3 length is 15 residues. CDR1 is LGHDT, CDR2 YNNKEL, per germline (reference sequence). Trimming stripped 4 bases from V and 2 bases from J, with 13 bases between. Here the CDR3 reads CASSLTGRTTDTQYF. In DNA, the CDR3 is TGTGCCAGCAGCCTTACGGGACGGACCACAGATACGCAGTATTTT.

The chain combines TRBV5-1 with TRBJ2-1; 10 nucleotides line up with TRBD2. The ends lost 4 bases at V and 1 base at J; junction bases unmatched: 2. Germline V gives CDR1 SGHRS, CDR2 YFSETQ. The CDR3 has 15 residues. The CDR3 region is CASSPAGGSYNEQFF. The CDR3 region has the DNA TGCGCCAGCAGCCCAGCGGGAGGGTCCTACAATGAGCAGTTCTTC.

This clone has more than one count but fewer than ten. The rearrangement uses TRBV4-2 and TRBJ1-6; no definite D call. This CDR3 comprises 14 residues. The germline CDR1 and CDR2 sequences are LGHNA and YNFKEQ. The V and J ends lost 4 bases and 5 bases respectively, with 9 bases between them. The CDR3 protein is CASSPDGDNSPLHF. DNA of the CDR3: TGTGCCAGCAGCCCGGACGGGGATAATTCACCCCTCCACTTT.

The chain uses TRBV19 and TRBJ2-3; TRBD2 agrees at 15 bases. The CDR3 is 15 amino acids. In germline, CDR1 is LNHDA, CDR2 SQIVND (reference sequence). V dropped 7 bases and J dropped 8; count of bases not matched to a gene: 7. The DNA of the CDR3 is TGTGCCAGTAACCCCTTGGGACTAGCGGGAGGTACGCAGTATTTT. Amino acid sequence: CASNPLGLAGGTQYF.

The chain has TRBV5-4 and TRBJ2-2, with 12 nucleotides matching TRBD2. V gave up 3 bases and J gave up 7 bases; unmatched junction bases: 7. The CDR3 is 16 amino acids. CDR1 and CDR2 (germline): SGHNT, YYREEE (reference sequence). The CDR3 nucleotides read TGTGCCAGCAGCTGGGGTACTAGCGGGAGGATCGGGGAGCTGTTTTTT. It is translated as CASSWGTSGRIGELFF.

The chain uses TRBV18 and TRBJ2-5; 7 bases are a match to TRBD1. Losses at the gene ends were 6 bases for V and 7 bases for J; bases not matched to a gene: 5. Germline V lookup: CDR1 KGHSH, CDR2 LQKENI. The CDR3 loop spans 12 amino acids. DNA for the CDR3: TGTGCCAGCTCGACAGGGACCGGGACCCAGTACTTC. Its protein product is CASSTGTGTQYF.

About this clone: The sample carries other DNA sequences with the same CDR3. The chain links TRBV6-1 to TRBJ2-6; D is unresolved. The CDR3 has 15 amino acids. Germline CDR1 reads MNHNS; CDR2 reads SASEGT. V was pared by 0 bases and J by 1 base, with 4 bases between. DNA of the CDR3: TGTGCCAGCAGTGAAGCAGGGTCTGGGGCCAACGTCCTGACTTTC. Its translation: CASSEAGSGANVLTF.

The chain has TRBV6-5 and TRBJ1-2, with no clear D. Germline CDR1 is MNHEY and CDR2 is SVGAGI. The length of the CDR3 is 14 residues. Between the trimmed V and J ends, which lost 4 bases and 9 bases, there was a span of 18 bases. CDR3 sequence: CASSSGAGTRSYTF. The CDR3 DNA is TGTGCCAGCAGTTCGGGAGCCGGAACTAGGAGCTACACCTTC.